This TCR beta chain was profiled in a study of technical replicates of blood from several donors. Here immunoSEQ multiplex PCR was the method, and the copy in TCRdb shows in-frame clones only, minus some. Of about 88,000 clones listed, around 90% are singletons. V shed 7 bases and J 6 bases; nucleotides not matched to a gene: 7. Per germline, CDR1 MDHEN and CDR2 SYDVKM. The length of the CDR3 is 15 residues. V usage is TRBV28 and J usage is TRBJ2-1; TRBD2 aligns across 12 bases. The sequenced material came from T cells isolated from PBMCs. This TCR derives from a human donor in good health. CDR3 DNA: TGTGCCAGCACCCCGACTAGCGGGAGTGTCAATGAGCAGTTCTTC. This translates into CASTPTSGSVNEQFF. The full variable domain, in which reference TRBV28 and TRBJ2-1 provide the parts outside the CDR3, is DVKVTQSSRYLVKRTGEKVFLECVQDMDHENMFWYRQDPGLGLRLIYFSYDVKMKEKGDIPEGYSVSREKKERFSLILESASTNQTSMYLCASTPTSGSVNEQFFGPGTRLTVL.